This T cell receptor (beta chain) was captured by sequencing in a study of T-cell reconstitution after alpha-beta-depleted transplantation in children. Regarding the study as a whole: For some patients, TCRbeta diversity was high at day 60 because of recipient T cells and thymic progenitors that survived. By one year post-transplant, T-cell counts and diversity largely arose from T cells that were newly produced.

In regard to this clonotype: Its cognate antigen is unknown.

The TCRbeta library was prepared with unique molecular identifiers. TCRdb reprocessed the PCR reads with MiXCR, giving one entry per CDR3 protein. Of hundreds of thousands of distinct CDR3 sequences listed, roughly 23% were seen once; the top ten hold around 2.5%. The CDR3 covers 14 residues. CDR1 is SNHLY and CDR2 is FYNNEI in the germline V gene. J was trimmed by 2 bases and V by 8 bases; bases with no gene match: 6. Here the sequenced sample was PBMCs, taken before TCRalphabeta/CD19-depleted stem cell transplant. The sequence was collected from a girl aged 2-10 years with Fanconi anemia, due to receive a stem cell transplant. The chain recombines TRBV2 with TRBJ2-3; TRBD2 aligns across 8 bases. This CDR3 is CASPTSGHTDTQYF. The CDR3 DNA sequence: TGTGCCAGCCCTACTAGCGGACACACAGATACGCAGTATTTT.